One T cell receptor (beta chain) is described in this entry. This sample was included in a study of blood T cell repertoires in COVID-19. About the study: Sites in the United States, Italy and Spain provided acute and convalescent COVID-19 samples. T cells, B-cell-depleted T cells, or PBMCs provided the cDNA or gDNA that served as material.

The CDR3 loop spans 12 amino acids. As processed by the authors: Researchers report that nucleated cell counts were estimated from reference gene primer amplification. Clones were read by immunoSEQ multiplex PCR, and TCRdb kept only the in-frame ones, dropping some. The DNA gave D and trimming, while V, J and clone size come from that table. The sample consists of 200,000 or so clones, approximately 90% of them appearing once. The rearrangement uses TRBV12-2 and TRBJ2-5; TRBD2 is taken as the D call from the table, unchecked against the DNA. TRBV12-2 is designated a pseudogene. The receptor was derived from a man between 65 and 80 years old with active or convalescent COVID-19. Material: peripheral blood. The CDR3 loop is CASRLNQETQYF. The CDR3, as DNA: TGTGCAAGTCGCCTAAATCAAGAGACCCAGTACTTC.